The rows below give T cell receptor beta chains drawn from one sample of a study of blood T cell repertoires in COVID-19. Sequencing was performed with immunoSEQ multiplex PCR; in TCRdb, only in-frame clones are kept and a portion is missing. Found here are roughly 54,000 clones, 87% of them singletons; the top ten hold around 7.1%. The sample taken for sequencing was peripheral blood. Source of these receptors: a woman in her sixties or seventies with COVID-19, enrolled during active disease. Each CDR3 is given with its conserved first and last residue. Each record gives: D gene, V gene, J gene, clone size, CDR3 protein, CDR3 DNA. The D gene is left open where the match is weak. The size field is filled for only some rows; it gives once, few, many or a size class.

>TRBD2|TRBV3-1/TRBV3-2|TRBJ2-7|NA
CASSPSGRSYEQYF
TGTGCCAGCAGCCCTAGCGGGAGATCCTACGAGCAGTACTTC
>NA|TRBV5-8|TRBJ2-7|NA
CASSLFVGQTYEQYF
TGTGCCAGCAGCTTGTTTGTTGGACAAACCTACGAGCAGTACTTC
>NA|TRBV2|TRBJ2-2|NA
CASSKRGADAGELFF
TGTGCCAGCTCCAAACGGGGGGCGGACGCCGGGGAGCTGTTTTTT
>NA|TRBV2|TRBJ1-4|NA
CASSDSDSLLNNEKLFF
TGTGCCAGCAGTGATTCGGATAGCTTACTCAATAATGAAAAACTGTTTTTT
>NA|TRBV5-1|TRBJ2-5|NA
CASSFLETQYF
TGCGCCAGCAGCTTCTTGGAGACCCAGTACTTC
>NA|TRBV20-1|TRBJ1-1|once
CSAQPSHEAFF
TGCAGTGCGCAACCGAGCCATGAAGCTTTCTTT
>NA|TRBV27|TRBJ1-3|NA
CASSRDRRNLSGNTIYF
TGTGCCAGCAGTCGAGACAGACGGAATCTCTCTGGAAACACCATATATTTT
>TRBD1|TRBV28|TRBJ1-1|NA
CASSRQDREFSEAFF
TGTGCCAGCAGCAGACAAGACAGGGAATTTTCTGAAGCTTTCTTT
>NA|TRBV7-8|TRBJ1-2|once
CASSPGGVLGYTF
TGTGCCAGCAGCCCTGGGGGGGTTCTTGGCTACACCTTC
>TRBD1|TRBV19|TRBJ1-1|NA
CASGTGVVNTEAFF
TGTGCCAGCGGGACAGGGGTGGTGAACACTGAAGCTTTCTTT
>NA|TRBV27|TRBJ2-7|NA
CASSLKGLGYEQYF
TGTGCCAGCAGTTTAAAGGGGTTGGGGTACGAGCAGTACTTC
>NA|TRBV19|TRBJ2-7|once
CASSVKTGSLYEQYF
TGTGCCAGTAGTGTGAAAACAGGGAGTCTCTACGAGCAGTACTTC
>TRBD1|TRBV19|TRBJ1-1|NA
CASTGQDRVVTEAFF
TGTGCCAGTACTGGTCAGGACAGGGTCGTCACTGAAGCTTTCTTT
>NA|TRBV10-3|TRBJ2-2|NA
CAISTSLLTGELFF
TGTGCCATCAGCACGAGTCTATTAACCGGGGAGCTGTTTTTT
>NA|TRBV10-3|TRBJ2-7|NA
CATHPDTGYEQYF
TGTGCCACCCATCCGGACACAGGCTACGAGCAGTACTTC
>NA|TRBV5-1|TRBJ1-2|NA
CASQGQGTYGYTF
TGCGCCAGCCAAGGCCAGGGGACCTATGGCTACACCTTC
>TRBD1|TRBV28|TRBJ1-1|NA
CASSFNLVSGGLAFF
TGTGCCAGCAGTTTTAATTTGGTTTCAGGGGGACTTGCTTTCTTT
>TRBD1|TRBV6-5|TRBJ2-5|NA
CASSYSGQGKKTQYF
TGTGCCAGCAGTTACTCGGGACAGGGGAAAAAGACCCAGTACTTC
>TRBD1|TRBV28|TRBJ2-7|NA
CASSLLPGQGGQEQYF
TGTGCCAGCAGTCTGTTACCGGGACAGGGTGGTCAAGAGCAGTACTTC
>TRBD1|TRBV10-3|TRBJ2-3|few
CATTGANLDTQYF
TGTGCCACAACAGGGGCTAACCTTGATACGCAGTATTTT
>TRBD1|TRBV6-1|TRBJ1-2|once
CASSVAPTGTVRGYTF
TGTGCCAGCAGTGTCGCACCAACAGGGACAGTTCGTGGCTACACCTTC
>TRBD1|TRBV10-3|TRBJ1-6|NA
CAISPRDRGRTPLHF
TGTGCCATCAGTCCGCGGGACAGGGGGCGGACACCCCTCCACTTT
>TRBD2|TRBV4-1|TRBJ2-7|NA
CASSPGPGGGLGASGSYYEQYF
TGCGCCAGCAGCCCGGGGCCAGGAGGTGGGCTTGGGGCTAGCGGGAGTTATTACGAGCAGTACTTC
>NA|TRBV4-2|TRBJ2-1|NA
CASSQDGDWRTYNEQFF
TGTGCCAGCAGCCAAGATGGGGACTGGCGGACATACAATGAGCAGTTCTTC
>NA|TRBV29-1|TRBJ1-2|NA
CSVGGRGQGGYTF
TGCAGCGTTGGCGGGAGGGGCCAGGGGGGCTACACCTTC
>NA|TRBV2|TRBJ2-5|NA
CASSEAEETQYF
TGTGCCAGCAGTGAAGCGGAGGAGACCCAGTACTTC
>NA|TRBV5-6|TRBJ1-1|NA
CASSLRTRGAFF
TGTGCCAGCAGCCTCCGGACCAGGGGAGCTTTCTTT
>NA|TRBV4-1|TRBJ2-5|few
CASSPLFPASGTQYF
TGCGCCAGCAGCCCCCTTTTCCCGGCTTCGGGGACCCAGTACTTC
>TRBD2|TRBV5-1|TRBJ2-2|once
CASSYTSGRINTGELFF
TGCGCCAGCAGCTACACTAGCGGGAGGATCAACACCGGGGAGCTGTTTTTT
>NA|TRBV3-1/TRBV3-2|TRBJ1-1|NA
CASSHGALNTEAFF
TGTGCCAGCAGCCACGGAGCATTGAACACTGAAGCTTTCTTT
>NA|TRBV30|TRBJ1-2|NA
CAWSVENYGYTF
TGTGCCTGGAGTGTGGAGAACTATGGCTACACCTTC
>NA|TRBV19|TRBJ1-5|NA
CASRTPQGPNQPQHF
TGTGCCAGTAGGACCCCGCAGGGCCCCAATCAGCCCCAGCATTTT
>NA|TRBV9|TRBJ2-5|once
CASSVAGGQGTQYF
TGTGCCAGCAGCGTAGCTGGCGGCCAAGGGACCCAGTACTTC
>TRBD2|TRBV5-4|TRBJ2-7|NA
CAMTSGANYEQYF
TGTGCTATGACTAGCGGGGCGAACTACGAGCAGTACTTC
>TRBD1|TRBV27|TRBJ2-7|NA
CASSSPGTASYEQYF
TGTGCCAGCAGTTCCCCCGGGACAGCGTCCTACGAGCAGTACTTC
>NA|TRBV5-1|TRBJ2-7|NA
CASREGRGINYEQYF
TGCGCCAGCAGAGAGGGGCGGGGTATCAACTACGAGCAGTACTTC
>NA|TRBV19|TRBJ2-7|NA
CASSTGLLYEQYF
TGTGCCAGTAGTACGGGACTCCTCTACGAGCAGTACTTC